The 20 T cell receptor beta chains below come from one sample, sequenced in a study of T cells in Graves' hyperthyroidism and ophthalmopathy. TCR beta CDR3 region amplification was performed from RNA transcripts. The TCR CDR3 first-round RT-PCR relied on the HTBI primer set. Each CDR3 protein is one row after TCRdb ran MiXCR on the multiplex PCR reads. The sample has 380,000 or so distinct CDR3 sequences, over 15% seen once. Sample: blood. These TCRs come from a woman younger than 30 with Graves' hyperthyroidism.

The sample holds many counts of this clonotype. The chain uses TRBV10-3 and TRBJ2-5; 8 bases are shared with TRBD2. V trimming: 4 bases; J trimming: 3 bases; junction bases outside the gene matches: 10. The CDR3 extends over 16 amino acids. Germline V CDR1 and CDR2: ENHRY, SYGVKD. The chain's CDR3 is CAISASGGGPKETQYF. In DNA, the CDR3 is TGTGCCATCAGTGCGTCGGGCGGGGGGCCCAAAGAGACCCAGTACTTC.

This clonotype was seen once. V usage is TRBV18 and J usage is TRBJ1-5; tentative D call: TRBD1 (5 bases). The CDR3 is made up of 13 amino acids. Germline lookup yields CDR1 KGHSH and CDR2 LQKENI. V lost 4 bases to trimming and J lost 4 bases, with 8 bases between them. This chain's CDR3 is CASSRGRNQPQHF. CDR3 coding DNA: TGTGCCAGCTCACGGGGACGGAATCAGCCCCAGCATTTT. Filled out from reference TRBV18 and TRBJ1-5, the complete variable domain reads NAGVMQNPRHLVRRRGQEARLRCSPMKGHSHVYWYRQLPEEGLKFMVYLQKENIIDESGMPKERFSAEFPKEGPSILRIQQVVRGDSAAYFCASSRGRNQPQHFGDGTRLSIL.

The rearrangement links TRBV11-2 to TRBJ2-7; the D gene is possibly TRBD2 (5 bases). Trimming shortened V by 0 bases and J by 2 bases, and 8 bases separated the two germline ends. CDR1 and CDR2 (germline): SGHAT, FQNNGV. CDR3 length: 14 residues. The CDR3 nucleotides are TGTGCCAGCAGCTTAGACGGGGTAGCCTACGAGCAGTACTTC. Translation: CASSLDGVAYEQYF.

Many counts were recorded for this clonotype. The V call is TRBV29-1, the J call TRBJ1-5; 9 bases match TRBD1. V was clipped by 4 bases and J by 4 bases; unmatched bases: 2. The CDR3 extends over 13 amino acids. CDR1 is SQVTM, CDR2 ANQGSEA, per germline. In DNA form, the CDR3 reads TGCAGCGTTGGCGGGACAGGGAATCAGCCCCAGCATTTT. It translates to CSVGGTGNQPQHF.

J is TRBJ1-5 and V is TRBV6-2 or TRBV6-3, with D possibly TRBD1 on 6 matching bases. Trimming took off 6 bases at V and 0 bases at J, with 15 bases between the two ends. Germline V gene sequence: CDR1 MNHEY, CDR2 SVGEGT. The CDR3 sequence is 16 residues long. The DNA for the CDR3 is TGTGCCAGCAGCCACTCCCAGGGGATTAGCAATCAGCCCCAGCATTTT. Its translation: CASSHSQGISNQPQHF.

This clonotype was seen many times. The V call is TRBV27, the J call TRBJ1-5, with D unclear. The length of the CDR3 is 14 residues. Looked up from germline, CDR1 is MNHEY and CDR2 is SMNVEV (reference sequence). V was trimmed by 2 bases and J by 7 bases, leaving 12 bases between them. As DNA, the CDR3 is TGTGCCAGCAGTTTACTAGTCCTTTGGCAGCCCCAGCATTTT. Amino acid sequence: CASSLLVLWQPQHF.

This clonotype came up many times. The V and J genes are TRBV2 and TRBJ1-5; no clear D. The CDR3 consists of 14 residues. V shed 2 bases and J shed 5 bases, with 10 bases lying between them. CDR1 SNHLY and CDR2 FYNNEI come from the germline V gene. In DNA, the CDR3 is TGTGCCAGCAGTGAAACGGGTAGGCATCAGCCCCAGCATTTT. Its protein is CASSETGRHQPQHF.

V is TRBV7-8 and J is TRBJ2-2; TRBD2 agrees at 12 bases. This CDR3 has 17 amino acids. V gave up 2 bases and J gave up 8 bases; unmatched junction bases: 9. The V gene's germline CDR1 is SGHVS and CDR2 FQNEAQ. The CDR3 sequence is CASSLPSSGGASGELFF. For the CDR3, the DNA is TGTGCCAGCAGCTTACCTTCTAGCGGGGGGGCCTCTGGGGAGCTGTTTTTT.

Worth noting for this clonotype: An end of the junction does not agree with germline; a read error may underlie this. The chain uses TRBV5-1 and TRBJ2-2; tentatively, D is TRBD2 (5 bases). There are 13 residues in the CDR3. CDR1 is SGHRS and CDR2 is YFSETQ in the germline V gene. Here the CDR3 reads CASSLGVTGELCF. The CDR3 coding sequence is TGCGCCAGCAGCTTGGGAGTTACCGGGGAGCTGTGTTTT.

Ten or more counts support this clonotype. The CDR3: CASSLLTASGEQYF. The CDR3, as DNA: TGCGCCAGCAGCTTGCTTACAGCGTCGGGCGAGCAGTACTTC. The chain carries TRBV5-1 and TRBJ2-7; D not resolved. CDR1 and CDR2 (germline): SGHRS, YFSETQ. The CDR3 totals 14 residues. V was clipped by 1 base and J by 6 bases, with 14 bases between them.

In this sample, this clonotype turned up many times. This chain connects TRBV5-1 to TRBJ2-7; possible D gene TRBD2, 7 bases. CDR1 is SGHRS and CDR2 is YFSETQ in the germline V gene. This CDR3 contains 16 residues. Trimming cost V 3 bases and J 3 bases, with 19 bases left between them. The CDR3 region has the DNA TGCGCCAGCAGCTCCTCGGGGGGCGGGGGCCACTACGAGCAGTACTTC. This codes for CASSSSGGGGHYEQYF.

This clonotype was seen at least ten times. The chain couples TRBV20-1 to TRBJ1-2, with D maybe TRBD1 (5 bases). CDR3 length: 15 amino acids. Per the germline V gene, CDR1 is DFQATT and CDR2 is SNEGSKA (reference sequence). Trimming stripped 3 bases from V and 3 bases from J, with 17 bases between. In DNA, the CDR3 is TGCAGTGCTAGCGATCCGGGACGTATGGACTATGGCTACACCTTC. Its protein product is CSASDPGRMDYGYTF.

V usage is TRBV29-1 and J usage is TRBJ1-1, with 7 bases fitting TRBD1. J gave up 4 bases and V 4 bases, and 9 bases lay outside the gene matches. CDR1 SQVTM and CDR2 ANQGSEA come from the germline V gene. This CDR3 is built from 14 residues. DNA of the CDR3: TGCAGCGTTGGGGGTACAGGGGTGGGCACTGAAGCTTTCTTT. Its protein is CSVGGTGVGTEAFF.

The table lists this clonotype with many counts. In DNA, the CDR3 is TGTGCCAGCAGTTATTTTTTTCAACGGGACAAGCAGAACACTGAAGCTTTCTTT. Translated, it gives CASSYFFQRDKQNTEAFF. V is TRBV6-2 or TRBV6-3 and J is TRBJ1-1, with a possible D match to TRBD1 (6 bases). The CDR3 loop spans 18 amino acids. Germline V gene lookup returns CDR1 MNHEY and CDR2 SVGEGT. Trimming stripped 3 bases from V and 1 base from J, with 21 bases between.

This clonotype was counted many times. This sequence joins TRBV28 and TRBJ1-5; 8 positions match TRBD1. Germline V CDR1 and CDR2: MDHEN, SYDVKM. This CDR3 has 17 residues. V dropped 2 bases and J dropped 4; count of bases not matched to a gene: 10. In DNA form, the CDR3 reads TGTGCCAGCAGTTTACGGATAGACAGGGGTAGAAATCAGCCCCAGCATTTT. Residues: CASSLRIDRGRNQPQHF.

This clonotype occurred a few times. The gene calls are TRBV3-1 and TRBJ2-5; D may be TRBD2 (6 bases). The germline V and J ends were trimmed by 8 bases and 4 bases, with 17 bases remaining between them. Germline assignment: CDR1 LGHDT and CDR2 YNNKEL (reference sequence). The CDR3 sequence is 14 residues long. For the CDR3, the DNA is TGTGCCAGCCTTCAGGGAGGAGGCCGAGAGACCCAGTACTTC. It is translated as CASLQGGGRETQYF.

Worth noting for this clonotype: A much bigger clone sits one base away, suggesting this may be a read error. The chain is built from TRBV20-1 and TRBJ1-5; the D gene is possibly TRBD1 (6 bases). CDR3 size: 14 residues. Germline V gene sequence: CDR1 DFQATT, CDR2 SNEGSKA (reference sequence). CDR3 region: CCASRTEVNQPQHF. For the CDR3, the DNA is TGCTGTGCTAGTAGGACAGAAGTCAATCAGCCCCAGCATTTT.

The sample holds many counts of this clonotype. V and J are TRBV12-3 or TRBV12-4 and TRBJ2-7; 7 bases match TRBD1. The CDR3 consists of 14 residues. The V segment lost 6 bases and the J segment 2 bases; nucleotides outside the gene matches: 7. DNA for the CDR3: TGTGCCAGCAGCTGGGGGACAGAGGCCTACGAGCAGTACTTC. Translating it yields CASSWGTEAYEQYF.

The sample holds many counts of this clonotype. The chain is built from TRBV6-5 and TRBJ1-2; TRBD1 might be the D (6 bases). CDR1 MNHEY and CDR2 SVGAGI come from the germline V gene. Trimming removed 6 bases at V and 3 bases at J, with 14 bases between. The CDR3 covers 14 residues. CDR3 sequence reads: CASSYEGEDYGYTF. CDR3 DNA sequence: TGTGCCAGCAGCTACGAGGGGGAGGACTATGGCTACACCTTC.

Many counts were recorded for this clonotype. The CDR3 here is CANSGLAETQYF. The CDR3 nucleotides are TGTGCCAACTCGGGACTAGCAGAGACCCAGTACTTC. V gene TRBV12-3 or TRBV12-4 combines with J gene TRBJ2-5; 9 positions match TRBD2. The V gene end was trimmed by 10 bases and the J gene end by 4 bases; junction bases not matched to a gene: 4. The CDR3 totals 12 residues.